The 24 T cell receptor beta chains given below trace back to one sample, sequenced in a study of shared clonotypes between healthy human individuals. This table comes from immunoSEQ multiplex PCR, and its TCRdb copy is limited to in-frame clones, with some not included. Here the sample spans around 2.5 million clones, 93% being singletons. The sequenced sample consisted of naive CD4+ T cells from PBMCs. This sample's subset: CD45RA+ positively selected. These receptor sequences come from a man between 18 and 29 years old in good health. Some clones in this sample may be carry-over from other donors' samples.

This rearrangement joins TRBV2 to TRBJ1-1; D uncertain. Germline CDR1 reads SNHLY; CDR2 reads FYNNEI. The V gene lost 3 bases and the J gene lost 6 bases, with 17 bases spanning the gap. This CDR3 is 15 amino acids long. The CDR3 sequence is CASSERARAVSEAFF. The CDR3 DNA sequence: TGTGCCAGCAGTGAGAGGGCGAGGGCAGTCTCTGAAGCTTTCTTT.

This sequence joins TRBV5-6 and TRBJ1-4, with D tentatively TRBD1 (5 bases). Germline CDR1 is SGHDT and CDR2 is YYEEEE. CDR3 length: 15 residues. Deletions cut 5 bases from V and 8 bases from J, with 19 bases between. The CDR3 spells CASSYQNGADEKLFF. The CDR3 DNA follows: TGTGCCAGCAGTTACCAAAACGGGGCGGACGAAAAACTGTTTTTT.

This chain connects TRBV27 to TRBJ2-7; no clear D. The germline gives CDR1 MNHEY, CDR2 SMNVEV (reference sequence). This CDR3 contains 16 residues. Trimming took 4 bases from V and 3 from J, leaving 19 bases between them. The CDR3 protein is CASSSFMSHLIYEQYF. CDR3 in DNA: TGTGCCAGCAGTTCCTTCATGAGCCACCTAATCTACGAGCAGTACTTC.

In DNA form, the CDR3 reads TGTGCCAGCAGCGAAAGGGCAGACAGGGGGCACGCAACTAATGAAAAACTGTTTTTT. Amino acids: CASSERADRGHATNEKLFF. The chain couples TRBV21-1 to TRBJ1-4; the table's D call TRBD1 went unverified against the DNA. TRBV21-1 is a listed pseudogene. This CDR3 comprises 19 residues.

CDR3 nucleotide sequence: TGTGCCAGCAACCGTCCGGGGACAGATGAGCAGTACTTC. Amino acid sequence: CASNRPGTDEQYF. J is TRBJ2-7 and V is TRBV6-5; 7 nucleotides match TRBD1. CDR3 size: 13 residues. The trim removed 7 bases at V and 7 bases at J, leaving 10 bases unmatched. Per the germline V gene, CDR1 is MNHEY and CDR2 is SVGAGI.

This clone has a single count. This chain connects TRBV5-1 to TRBJ2-3; tentatively, D is TRBD2 (5 bases). The V end lost 0 bases, the J end lost 4 bases, and 12 bases lay between the germline ends. CDR3 size: 15 residues. Germline CDR1 and CDR2: SGHRS and YFSETQ. The CDR3 spells CASSLVAGRADTQYF. In nucleotides, the CDR3 is TGCGCCAGCAGCTTGGTGGCCGGGCGGGCAGATACGCAGTATTTT.

The gene calls are TRBV30 and TRBJ2-7; D remains unclear. Germline CDR1 reads GTSNPN; CDR2 reads SVGIG (reference sequence). V lost 2 bases to trimming and J lost 0 bases, with 8 bases between them. The CDR3 totals 13 residues. The CDR3 DNA follows: TGTGCCTGGAGTCCGCTGTTCTCCTACGAGCAGTACTTC. Protein product: CAWSPLFSYEQYF.

This chain uses TRBV5-1 with TRBJ2-4; 8 bases line up with TRBD2. Germline CDR1 is SGHRS and CDR2 is YFSETQ. The CDR3 loop spans 13 amino acids. The ends lost 2 bases at V and 14 bases at J; junction bases unmatched: 9. The CDR3 spells CASSFQAGASEYF. The DNA of the CDR3 is TGCGCCAGCAGCTTCCAAGCGGGAGCGAGTGAGTACTTC.

This rearrangement joins TRBV27 to TRBJ2-7, with D unclear. V was cut by 2 bases and J by 2 bases, with 10 bases left in between. This CDR3 is built from 14 residues. Looked up from germline, CDR1 is MNHEY and CDR2 is SMNVEV (reference sequence). CDR3 in amino acids: CASSLIGQTYEQYF. The DNA for the CDR3 is TGTGCCAGCAGTTTAATAGGGCAGACCTACGAGCAGTACTTC.

The V and J genes are TRBV7-8 and TRBJ2-1, with a weak D call TRBD2 (5 bases). Germline V CDR1 and CDR2: SGHVS, FQNEAQ. V was clipped by 1 base and J by 1 base, with 14 bases between them. The CDR3 has 17 residues. The CDR3 loop reads CASSLDPLRASYNEQFF. The DNA for the CDR3 is TGTGCCAGCAGCTTAGATCCTCTGCGGGCGTCCTACAATGAGCAGTTCTTC.

On this clone: Other DNA sequences of this sample code for an identical CDR3. The chain has TRBV4-3 and TRBJ1-2, with TRBD1 matching over 10 bases. V shed 1 base, J shed 5 bases, and the junction held 1 base outside the gene matches. The CDR3 extends over 14 amino acids. The germline V gene has CDR1 LGHNA and CDR2 YSLEER. The CDR3: CASSQAGQGYGYTF. CDR3 bases: TGCGCCAGCAGCCAAGCGGGACAGGGGTATGGCTACACCTTC.

J is TRBJ2-1 and V is TRBV4-2; perhaps TRBD1 as D (6 bases). V dropped 0 bases and J dropped 12 bases, with 24 bases sitting between them. CDR3 size: 17 residues. Germline V gene data show CDR1 as LGHNA and CDR2 as YNFKEQ. The CDR3 protein is CASSQDPFGTNIPGQFF. As DNA, the CDR3 is TGTGCCAGCAGCCAAGATCCGTTTGGGACAAATATACCAGGGCAGTTCTTC.

This chain joins TRBV7-2 and TRBJ1-2; 10 bases are shared with TRBD1. Per the germline V gene, CDR1 is SGHTA and CDR2 is FQGNSA. V shed 2 bases, J shed 6 bases, and the junction held 6 bases outside the gene matches. The CDR3 totals 15 residues. CDR3 region: CASSLQSGQGNGYTF. The CDR3, as DNA: TGTGCCAGCAGCTTACAATCGGGACAGGGGAATGGCTACACCTTC.

Comments on this clone: This CDR3 is missing its conserved last phenylalanine or tryptophan, likely due to a read error. The DNA is left out, because the CDR3 cannot be placed on it with certainty; the CDR3 is given as TCRdb lists it. The J gene is TRBJ2-7, the V gene TRBV18. The V gene's germline CDR1 is KGHSH and CDR2 LQKENI. The CDR3 spans 8 amino acids, including both terminal residues. The CDR3: CASSPGID.

Note on this clone: The same CDR3 also results from other DNA sequences found in this sample. This chain links TRBV28 with TRBJ2-4; no definite D call. CDR3 length equals 13 residues. CDR1 and CDR2 (germline): MDHEN, SYDVKM. The V end was cut by 6 bases, the J end by 0 bases, with 6 bases between. The CDR3, as DNA: TGTGCCAGCAGCTTGGTAGCCAAAAACATTCAGTACTTC. It translates to CASSLVAKNIQYF.

This chain uses TRBV28 with TRBJ1-2, with D perhaps TRBD1 (6 bases). The CDR3 is 19 residues long. CDR1 and CDR2 from the germline V gene are MDHEN and SYDVKM. The V gene lost 3 bases and the J gene lost 6 bases, with 29 bases spanning the gap. As DNA, the CDR3 is TGTGCCAGCAGTTTTTCCTTGCTGGCAGGGGCCCGTGTGCAGGATGGCTACACCTTC. As protein: CASSFSLLAGARVQDGYTF.

The chain couples TRBV6-5 to TRBJ2-7; 8 nucleotides align to TRBD2. The CDR3 extends over 13 amino acids. Trimming cost V 10 bases and J 5 bases; bases outside gene matches: 10. The germline V gene has CDR1 MNHEY and CDR2 SVGAGI. The chain's CDR3 is CATKLAADDEQYF. The CDR3 nucleotides read TGTGCCACAAAACTAGCGGCGGATGACGAGCAGTACTTC.

The chain combines TRBV6-5 with TRBJ2-7; a weak D match, TRBD1 (6 bases). There are 12 residues in the CDR3. V lost 2 bases and J 5 bases, leaving 7 bases between the germline ends. Germline V CDR1 and CDR2: MNHEY, SVGAGI. The DNA of the CDR3 is TGTGCCAGCAGTTACGCAGGGGACGAGCAGTACTTC. This codes for CASSYAGDEQYF.

The CDR3 nucleotides are TGCGCCAGCAGGTTTAGTGGAGGACGGACCTACGAGCAGTACTTC. It encodes CASRFSGGRTYEQYF. The chain is built from TRBV5-1 and TRBJ2-7; D might be TRBD2 (5 bases). Germline V gene data show CDR1 as SGHRS and CDR2 as YFSETQ. V was clipped by 5 bases and J by 2 bases, with 17 bases between them. This CDR3 region has 15 residues.

The rearrangement joins TRBV7-9 to TRBJ2-5; D gene uncertain. The CDR3 loop spans 13 amino acids. CDR1 and CDR2 (germline): SEHNR, FQNEAQ (reference sequence). Trimming stripped 4 bases from V and 5 bases from J, with 11 bases between. The CDR3 DNA reads as TGTGCCAGCAGCTCGGACCCCTCGGAGACCCAGTACTTC. The encoded protein is CASSSDPSETQYF.

Comments on this clone: The sample carries other DNA sequences with the same CDR3. The rearrangement joins TRBV18 to TRBJ1-5; the match to TRBD1 covers 9 bases. The CDR3 runs 15 residues. The germline V gene has CDR1 KGHSH and CDR2 LQKENI. The V and J ends lost 3 bases and 4 bases, in that order; junction bases with no gene match: 4. CDR3 loop: CASSPQQGANQPQHF. CDR3 DNA sequence: TGTGCCAGCTCACCTCAACAGGGGGCTAATCAGCCCCAGCATTTT.

This chain joins TRBV27 and TRBJ2-3; D is possibly TRBD2 (5 bases). The V and J ends lost 6 bases and 4 bases respectively, with 11 bases between them. The germline V gene encodes CDR1 MNHEY and CDR2 SMNVEV (reference sequence). This CDR3 has 13 residues. Here the CDR3 reads CASSPTISDTQYF. The CDR3 DNA follows: TGTGCCAGCAGCCCGACTATATCAGATACGCAGTATTTT.

The count of this clone is one. The V and J genes are TRBV2 and TRBJ1-1; D is ambiguous. The ends were cut back, 4 bases at V and 7 bases at J, with 22 bases in the middle. From germline, CDR1 is SNHLY and CDR2 FYNNEI. The CDR3 spans 16 residues. The DNA for the CDR3 is TGTGCCAGCAGTGGGGGAGTTTGGGGTGAGGGTCTTGAAGCTTTCTTT. Protein sequence: CASSGGVWGEGLEAFF. Together with reference TRBV2 and TRBJ1-1, the CDR3 gives the full variable domain: EPEVTQTPSHQVTQMGQEVILRCVPISNHLYFYWYRQILGQKVEFLVSFYNNEISEKSEIFDDQFSVERPDGSNFTLKIRSTKLEDSAMYFCASSGGVWGEGLEAFFGQGTRLTVV.

As to this clone: The sample holds other DNA sequences that translate to the same CDR3. The rearrangement links TRBV7-2 to TRBJ1-5; D not resolved. The germline V and J ends were trimmed by 1 base and 4 bases, with 5 bases remaining between them. The CDR3 has 13 residues. The V gene's germline CDR1 is SGHTA and CDR2 FQGNSA. CDR3 loop: CASSLDGNQPQHF. In DNA form, the CDR3 reads TGTGCCAGCAGCTTAGATGGAAATCAGCCCCAGCATTTT.